These 6 T cell receptor beta chains were all obtained from the same sample, sequenced in a study of Graves' ophthalmopathy and Graves' hyperthyroidism. Amplified material comprised TCR beta CDR3 regions derived from RNA transcripts. First-round RT-PCR employed HTBI primers, with a second-round multiplex PCR after it. Each CDR3 protein gets one entry after TCRdb re-called the multiplex PCR reads with MiXCR. Among 150,000 to 200,000 distinct CDR3 sequences, roughly 37% were seen once, and the ten largest hold 4.5% to 6%. Sequenced: peripheral blood. These receptors originate from a woman in her 40s with Graves' ophthalmopathy.

The CDR3 DNA follows: TGTGCCAGCAGTACTTCCGCGGGGTCAATTATTTCCTACGAGCAGTACTTC. It translates to CASSTSAGSIISYEQYF. J is TRBJ2-7 and V is TRBV6-4, with a tentative D call TRBD2 (6 bases). CDR1 is MRHNA and CDR2 is SNTAGT in the germline V gene. CDR3 size: 17 residues. Trimming took off 5 bases at V and 1 base at J, with 21 bases between the two ends.

At least ten counts were recorded for this clonotype. V and J are TRBV28 and TRBJ1-1; D gene ambiguous. CDR1 and CDR2 from the germline V gene are MDHEN and SYDVKM. The CDR3 covers 11 residues. Deletions cut 8 bases from V and 10 bases from J, with 14 bases between. Here the CDR3 DNA reads TGTGCCAGCGAATCGATTCGGATAGCTTTCTTT. It is translated as CASESIRIAFF.

This clonotype has more than one count but fewer than ten. The chain is built from TRBV7-2 and TRBJ2-2; no clear D. CDR1 and CDR2 from the germline V gene are SGHTA and FQGNSA. This CDR3 contains 14 residues. V was clipped by 0 bases and J by 5 bases, with 7 bases between them. The CDR3 DNA reads TGTGCCAGCAGCTTAGCGTCGGGTACCGGGGAGCTGTTTTTT. Its translation is CASSLASGTGELFF.

CDR3 region: CASKGKDLAGHPRETQYF. CDR3 DNA: TGTGCCAGCAAGGGAAAAGACTTAGCGGGTCACCCCCGAGAGACCCAGTACTTC. The chain uses TRBV27 and TRBJ2-5; 7 nucleotides agree with TRBD2. This CDR3 is built from 18 residues. V shed 7 bases, J shed 4 bases, and the junction held 21 bases outside the gene matches. Germline-derived CDR1 and CDR2 are MNHEY and SMNVEV (reference sequence).

This clonotype was observed once. This chain connects TRBV2 to TRBJ2-7; no clear D gene. Trimming shortened V by 7 bases and J by 2 bases, and 12 bases separated the two germline ends. CDR1 is SNHLY and CDR2 is FYNNEI in the germline V gene. CDR3 size: 13 residues. CDR3 coding DNA: TGTGCCAGCACGGCTATTAACCCCTACGAGCAGTACTTC. Protein: CASTAINPYEQYF.

V is TRBV6-1 and J is TRBJ2-5; maybe TRBD2 (5 bases). Germline CDR1 is MNHNS and CDR2 is SASEGT. Trimming left V 0 bases short and J 7 bases short, with 9 bases between. This CDR3 has 13 residues. For the CDR3, the DNA is TGTGCCAGCAGTGAAGCACTAGAAGGGACCCAGTACTTC. This sequence encodes CASSEALEGTQYF.